What follows are 18 T cell receptor beta chains derived from one specimen sequenced in a study of T cell responses to AZD1222 COVID-19 vaccine. The data were produced by immunoSEQ multiplex PCR, yet TCRdb's version contains in-frame clones alone and is incomplete. The table includes 150,000 or so clones, nearly 95% detected once. The specimen comprised peripheral blood, sampled on day 0 of AZD1222 vaccination. These receptors were obtained from an adult in good health.

The chain couples TRBV7-9 to TRBJ1-2; D is uncertain. Deletions cut 4 bases from V and 2 bases from J, with 14 bases between. The germline V gene has CDR1 SEHNR and CDR2 FQNEAQ (reference sequence). The CDR3 is 15 residues long. For the CDR3, the DNA is TGTGCCAGCAGCTCCCCCAGAGAGATAAACTATGGCTACACCTTC. It yields the protein CASSSPREINYGYTF.

This rearrangement joins TRBV12-3 or TRBV12-4 to TRBJ1-1; D is undetermined. V shed 6 bases and J shed 0 bases, with 8 bases lying between them. There are 13 residues in the CDR3. Here the CDR3 reads CASSPGVNTEAFF. CDR3 nucleotide sequence: TGTGCCAGCAGCCCTGGAGTGAACACTGAAGCTTTCTTT.

The chain links TRBV30 to TRBJ1-2; D gene uncertain. The germline CDR1 and CDR2 sequences are GTSNPN and SVGIG (reference sequence). The CDR3 extends over 12 amino acids. Trimming removed 6 bases from V and 8 bases from J, with 16 bases in between. The CDR3 sequence: CACPTVGRGYTF. The CDR3 DNA follows: TGTGCCTGCCCGACCGTTGGCCGGGGCTACACCTTC.

This chain uses TRBV11-1 with TRBJ1-1; possible D gene TRBD1, 5 bases. Trimming took off 6 bases at V and 6 bases at J, with 14 bases between the two ends. This CDR3 has 13 amino acids. Per the germline V gene, CDR1 is SGHAT and CDR2 is FQDESV (reference sequence). The chain's CDR3 is CASRDEGSAEAFF. The CDR3 DNA sequence: TGTGCCAGCAGGGATGAGGGGTCCGCTGAAGCTTTCTTT.

In its sample, this clone was seen once. The chain joins TRBV11-3 to TRBJ1-1; no firm D call. The ends were cut back, 0 bases at V and 8 bases at J, with 13 bases in the middle. The length of the CDR3 is 14 residues. Germline V gives CDR1 SGHNT, CDR2 YENEEA. The CDR3, as DNA: TGTGCCAGCAGCTTAGAGGGTGAGGGCCACGAAGCTTTCTTT. The encoded protein is CASSLEGEGHEAFF.

The chain combines TRBV4-2 with TRBJ1-2, with D possibly matching TRBD1 (5 bases). The V and J ends lost 5 bases and 7 bases respectively, with 14 bases between them. This CDR3 has 13 residues. Germline V CDR1 and CDR2: LGHNA, YNFKEQ. The CDR3 loop reads CASSDWTLSGYTF. For the CDR3, the DNA is TGTGCCAGCAGCGACTGGACATTGAGTGGCTACACCTTC.

The CDR3 reads CASSLGGLSSYEQYF. The CDR3 nucleotides are TGTGCCAGCAGCTTAGGAGGGTTAAGCTCCTACGAGCAGTACTTC. The chain links TRBV7-9 to TRBJ2-7; a possible D gene is TRBD2 (5 bases). Trimming took 1 base from V and 0 from J, leaving 10 bases between them. The CDR3 extends over 15 amino acids. In germline, CDR1 is SEHNR, CDR2 FQNEAQ (reference sequence).

The chain has TRBV2 and TRBJ1-5; D is undetermined. Trimming cost V 1 base and J 3 bases, with 25 bases left between them. The CDR3 has 20 amino acids. CDR1 is SNHLY, CDR2 FYNNEI, per germline. CDR3 nucleotides: TGTGCCAGCAGTGAAGAAAGGGCTGTTTCGGCGGTGACCTTCAATCAGCCCCAGCATTTT. It encodes CASSEERAVSAVTFNQPQHF.

The gene calls are TRBV10-3 and TRBJ1-6; unclear D gene. The ends were cut back, 0 bases at V and 6 bases at J, with 9 bases in the middle. The CDR3 runs 15 residues. Germline V gives CDR1 ENHRY, CDR2 SYGVKD. DNA for the CDR3: TGTGCCATCAGTGAGTCTAGGAACCTTAATTCACCCCTCCACTTT. It is translated as CAISESRNLNSPLHF.

This sequence joins TRBV5-6 and TRBJ2-7; D is possibly TRBD1 or TRBD2 (5 bases each). The CDR3 is 15 amino acids. Germline lookup yields CDR1 SGHDT and CDR2 YYEEEE. Trimming removed 0 bases from V and 0 bases from J, with 10 bases in between. CDR3 nucleotide sequence: TGTGCCAGCAGCTTGGGAGGGACCGCCTCCTACGAGCAGTACTTC. Translating gives CASSLGGTASYEQYF.

This chain joins TRBV5-1 and TRBJ1-6; D not certain. V lost 0 bases to trimming and J lost 6 bases, with 13 bases between them. The CDR3 extends over 16 amino acids. Germline CDR1 reads SGHRS; CDR2 reads YFSETQ. The CDR3 sequence is CASSLGQRGTNSPLHF. CDR3 nucleotides: TGCGCCAGCAGCTTGGGTCAGCGGGGTACTAATTCACCCCTCCACTTT.

The V and J genes are TRBV7-3 and TRBJ2-7; 8 bases agree with TRBD1. The CDR3 contains 15 residues. The trim removed 1 base at V and 5 bases at J, leaving 7 bases unmatched. Germline assignment: CDR1 SGHTA and CDR2 FQGTGA. DNA for the CDR3: TGTGCCAGCAGCTTAAACCCAGGGGGCCTGGACGAGCAGTACTTC. Protein product: CASSLNPGGLDEQYF.

V and J are TRBV5-1 and TRBJ2-2, with 11 bases identical to TRBD2. CDR1 and CDR2 from the germline V gene are SGHRS and YFSETQ. The CDR3 covers 17 residues. J was trimmed by 0 bases and V by 6 bases; bases with no gene match: 7. CDR3 DNA sequence: TGCGCCAGCACGCAGACTAGCGGGGCTGCGAACACCGGGGAGCTGTTTTTT. Translated: CASTQTSGAANTGELFF.

The rearrangement uses TRBV19 and TRBJ1-2, with 8 bases fitting TRBD1. CDR3 length: 13 amino acids. Germline CDR1 is LNHDA and CDR2 is SQIVND (reference sequence). Trimming at V came to 7 bases and at J to 4 bases, leaving 5 bases not matched to a gene. For the CDR3, the DNA is TGTGCCAGTACCCTCACAGGGGGCTATGGCTACACCTTC. This sequence encodes CASTLTGGYGYTF.

The chain uses TRBV5-1 and TRBJ2-7; 7 bases are a match to TRBD1. V lost 3 bases, J lost 4 bases, and 7 bases stayed unmatched. The CDR3 covers 14 residues. Germline V gene lookup returns CDR1 SGHRS and CDR2 YFSETQ. The CDR3, as DNA: TGCGCCAGCAGCTCACAGGGGTTCGGGTACGAGCAGTACTTC. Translating gives CASSSQGFGYEQYF.

The chain recombines TRBV24-1 with TRBJ2-1, with D perhaps given as TRBD1 or TRBD2 (5 bases each). The CDR3 is made up of 16 amino acids. Germline lookup yields CDR1 KGHDR and CDR2 SFDVKD. Trimming pared 4 bases from V and 7 bases from J, leaving 19 bases between. CDR3 bases: TGTGCCACCAGTGACCCGGGATGGGGACGCATTAATGAGCAGTTCTTC. Encoded protein: CATSDPGWGRINEQFF.

The chain combines TRBV12-2 with TRBJ1-2; TRBD1 was called by the table and not checked on the DNA. TRBV12-2 is termed a pseudogene. The CDR3 has 15 residues. This CDR3 reads CASRSRTGTGDGYTF. The CDR3 DNA reads as TGTGCAAGTCGCTCAAGGACCGGGACAGGGGACGGCTACACCTTC.

V and J are TRBV7-9 and TRBJ2-2; 9 nucleotides agree with TRBD1. Germline CDR1 is SEHNR and CDR2 is FQNEAQ (reference sequence). CDR3 length equals 15 residues. After removal of 5 bases from V and 3 bases from J, the junction contained 4 bases not matched to a gene. CDR3 amino acids: CASSPGQGYTGELFF. The CDR3 nucleotides are TGTGCCAGCAGCCCGGGACAGGGATACACCGGGGAGCTGTTTTTT.